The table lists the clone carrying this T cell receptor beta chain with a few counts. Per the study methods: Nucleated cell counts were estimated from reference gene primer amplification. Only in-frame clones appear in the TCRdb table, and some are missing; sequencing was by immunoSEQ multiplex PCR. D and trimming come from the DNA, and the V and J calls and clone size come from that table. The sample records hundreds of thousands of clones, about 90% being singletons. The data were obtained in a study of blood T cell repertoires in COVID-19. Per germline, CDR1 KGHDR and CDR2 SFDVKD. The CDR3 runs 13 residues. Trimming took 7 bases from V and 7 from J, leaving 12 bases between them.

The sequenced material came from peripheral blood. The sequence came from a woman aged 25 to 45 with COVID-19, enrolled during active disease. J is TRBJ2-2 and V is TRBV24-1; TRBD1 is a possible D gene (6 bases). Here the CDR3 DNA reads TGTGCCACCAGCTACAGGGTTGGCGGGGAGCTGTTTTTT. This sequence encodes CATSYRVGGELFF.